One sample yielded the 32 T cell receptor beta chains listed below, sequenced in a study of OX40 agonist ivuxolimab in advanced cancers. Produced via immunoSEQ multiplex PCR; TCRdb's table is partial and in-frame only. The sample includes fewer than 85,000 clones, around 90% of them seen just once. The material sequenced was CD4+ or CD8+ T cells sorted from blood, taken in a trial of the OX40 agonist ivuxolimab. The origin of the receptors is an adult with an advanced solid tumor such as melanoma, head and neck, liver or kidney cancer.

This sequence joins TRBV5-1 and TRBJ1-2; 9 bases are a match to TRBD1. The CDR3 length is 13 residues. From germline, CDR1 is SGHRS and CDR2 YFSETQ. Germline trimming cut 4 bases from V and 6 bases from J; bases unmatched to any gene: 4. The CDR3 loop is CASSTGQGNGYTF. The CDR3 bases are TGCGCCAGCAGCACCGGACAGGGGAATGGCTACACCTTC.

The chain links TRBV7-9 to TRBJ2-7, with TRBD1 matching over 9 bases. Germline lookup yields CDR1 SEHNR and CDR2 FQNEAQ (reference sequence). CDR3 length: 15 amino acids. V lost 4 bases and J lost 7; bases outside the gene matches: 11. The CDR3 sequence is CASSWGTGLGGEQYF. CDR3 DNA: TGTGCCAGCAGCTGGGGGACAGGGCTGGGAGGGGAGCAGTACTTC.

The chain is built from TRBV6-5 and TRBJ1-5; 7 bases line up with TRBD1. V dropped 6 bases and J dropped 4; count of bases not matched to a gene: 9. Looked up from germline, CDR1 is MNHEY and CDR2 is SVGAGI. The CDR3 spans 15 residues. The CDR3 sequence: CASRPTGVWNQPQHF. The DNA for the CDR3 is TGTGCCAGCAGGCCCACAGGGGTGTGGAATCAGCCCCAGCATTTT.

The chain uses TRBV18 and TRBJ1-1; TRBD1 matches 9 bases. V was clipped by 3 bases and J by 5 bases; unmatched bases: 10. Germline assignment: CDR1 KGHSH and CDR2 LQKENI. This CDR3 region has 16 residues. CDR3 amino acids: CASSPGAQGARTEAFF. Written as DNA, the CDR3 is TGTGCCAGCTCACCTGGGGCACAGGGGGCAAGGACTGAAGCTTTCTTT.

A single count supports this clone. The rearrangement uses TRBV27 and TRBJ2-5; TRBD2 might be the D (6 bases). Germline V gene sequence: CDR1 MNHEY, CDR2 SMNVEV (reference sequence). The length of the CDR3 is 14 residues. V dropped 5 bases and J dropped 1 base, with 11 bases sitting between them. The CDR3 DNA is TGTGCCAGCAGTCCCCAGGGACTCCAAGAGACCCAGTACTTC. This codes for CASSPQGLQETQYF.

The chain links TRBV7-2 to TRBJ1-5, with unresolved D. V gave up 1 base and J gave up 7 bases, with 17 bases separating them. The CDR3 is 16 amino acids. CDR1 is SGHTA, CDR2 FQGNSA, per germline. The CDR3 DNA follows: TGTGCCAGCAGCTTAGTGCACGACGGGAGGGCCCAGCCCCAGCATTTT. This encodes CASSLVHDGRAQPQHF.

The V gene is TRBV28, the J gene TRBJ2-7, with D uncertain. V shed 6 bases and J shed 0 bases, with 6 bases lying between them. Germline-derived CDR1 and CDR2 are MDHEN and SYDVKM. The CDR3 has 12 amino acids. CDR3 nucleotides: TGTGCCAGCAGATCCCACTCCTACGAGCAGTACTTC. It translates to CASRSHSYEQYF.

The chain couples TRBV27 to TRBJ1-4; the match to TRBD1 covers 10 bases. Germline CDR1 MNHEY, CDR2 SMNVEV (reference sequence). The CDR3 consists of 16 residues. J gave up 2 bases and V 5 bases, and 5 bases lay outside the gene matches. CDR3 nucleotides: TGTGCCAGCAGTGACAGGGGGCCTGGGACTAATGAAAAACTGTTTTTT. Protein product: CASSDRGPGTNEKLFF.

This sequence joins TRBV6-1 and TRBJ1-4; D might be TRBD1 (6 bases). The CDR3 spans 16 residues. V was cut by 3 bases and J by 8 bases, with 19 bases left in between. Germline-derived CDR1 and CDR2 are MNHNS and SASEGT. The CDR3 spells CASSDVRDMAQEKLFF. Here the CDR3 DNA reads TGTGCCAGCAGTGATGTCCGGGACATGGCCCAAGAAAAACTGTTTTTT.

The V and J genes are TRBV2 and TRBJ2-5; maybe TRBD1 (6 bases). Trimming stripped 2 bases from V and 5 bases from J, with 9 bases between. This CDR3 is 13 amino acids long. Germline-derived CDR1 and CDR2 are SNHLY and FYNNEI. CDR3 in amino acids: CASSEYRVETQYF. The DNA for the CDR3 is TGTGCCAGCAGTGAATACAGGGTGGAGACCCAGTACTTC.

The V call is TRBV7-9, the J call TRBJ2-2, with D possibly being TRBD1 (6 bases). The CDR3 length is 15 residues. V was trimmed by 5 bases and J by 8 bases, leaving 18 bases between them. Germline CDR1 SEHNR, CDR2 FQNEAQ (reference sequence). CDR3 in amino acids: CASSPPGQGLGELFF. The CDR3 nucleotides are TGTGCCAGCAGCCCTCCGGGACAAGGTTTGGGGGAGCTGTTTTTT.

This clone was recorded a few times. This rearrangement joins TRBV10-3 to TRBJ2-3, with D perhaps TRBD1 (5 bases). Germline CDR1 ENHRY, CDR2 SYGVKD. There are 14 residues in the CDR3. V was pared by 4 bases and J by 4 bases, with 12 bases between. The CDR3 DNA is TGTGCCATCAGTGTGGGTAGCAGGGCAGATACGCAGTATTTT. This sequence encodes CAISVGSRADTQYF.

The rearrangement uses TRBV27 and TRBJ2-7; possibly TRBD1 for D (6 bases). CDR3 size: 13 residues. Looked up from germline, CDR1 is MNHEY and CDR2 is SMNVEV (reference sequence). V was shortened by 6 bases and J by 6 bases, with 15 bases between the two germline ends. CDR3 region: CASRTLQGAEQYF. The CDR3 DNA is TGTGCCAGCAGAACCCTACAGGGAGCCGAGCAGTACTTC.

This sequence joins TRBV6-6 and TRBJ2-7; 7 bases are shared with TRBD1. The germline V gene encodes CDR1 MNHNY and CDR2 SVGAGI (reference sequence). This CDR3 comprises 12 residues. V trimming: 6 bases; J trimming: 2 bases; junction bases outside the gene matches: 1. CDR3 sequence reads: CASRDRTYEQYF. Here the CDR3 DNA reads TGTGCCAGCAGGGACAGGACCTACGAGCAGTACTTC.

This rearrangement joins TRBV30 to TRBJ2-5; the D gene is possibly TRBD1 (5 bases). The J call may be mistaken, given a closer DNA end match to TRBJ2-7. In germline, CDR1 is GTSNPN, CDR2 SVGIG (reference sequence). The CDR3 is 15 amino acids. CDR3 region: CAWSVRQSYLYEQYF. DNA for the CDR3: TGTGCCTGGAGTGTACGACAGTCATATCTCTACGAGCAGTACTTC.

This clone occurred once. This sample includes further DNA sequences coding for the same CDR3. The V and J genes are TRBV18 and TRBJ1-5; TRBD1 matches 11 bases. This CDR3 is 15 amino acids long. Germline V gives CDR1 KGHSH, CDR2 LQKENI. With V trimmed by 2 bases and J by 4 bases, 1 base remained unmatched. The CDR3 sequence is CASSPGTGGNQPQHF. For the CDR3, the DNA is TGTGCCAGCTCACCAGGGACAGGGGGGAATCAGCCCCAGCATTTT. Full variable domain (missing parts from reference TRBV18 and TRBJ1-5): NAGVMQNPRHLVRRRGQEARLRCSPMKGHSHVYWYRQLPEEGLKFMVYLQKENIIDESGMPKERFSAEFPKEGPSILRIQQVVRGDSAAYFCASSPGTGGNQPQHFGDGTRLSIL.

The chain carries TRBV9 and TRBJ2-5; 10 bases fit TRBD2. The trim removed 3 bases at V and 4 bases at J, leaving 9 bases unmatched. The V gene's germline CDR1 is SGDLS and CDR2 YYNGEE. CDR3 length: 16 residues. The CDR3 nucleotides read TGTGCCAGCAGCGGCCCACAGATAGCGGGAGGAGAGACCCAGTACTTC. Translated, it gives CASSGPQIAGGETQYF. Using reference TRBV9 and TRBJ2-5 for the parts outside the CDR3, the full variable domain is DSGVTQTPKHLITATGQRVTLRCSPRSGDLSVYWYQQSLDQGLQFLIQYYNGEERAKGNILERFSAQQFPDLHSELNLSSLELGDSALYFCASSGPQIAGGETQYFGPGTRLLVL.

The chain combines TRBV30 with TRBJ2-5; 7 bases match TRBD1. The CDR3 loop spans 16 amino acids. Trimming at V came to 0 bases and at J to 1 base, leaving 8 bases not matched to a gene. Germline CDR1 GTSNPN, CDR2 SVGIG (reference sequence). CDR3 in amino acids: CAWSVKTGWGQETQYF. The CDR3 DNA follows: TGTGCCTGGAGTGTAAAGACAGGGTGGGGCCAAGAGACCCAGTACTTC.

The V and J genes are TRBV6-5 and TRBJ1-3; perhaps TRBD1 as D (6 bases). CDR1 is MNHEY and CDR2 is SVGAGI in the germline V gene. Trimming pared 2 bases from V and 7 bases from J, leaving 15 bases between. CDR3 length equals 15 residues. For the CDR3, the DNA is TGTGCCAGCAGTTACAATTCCGGACAGAAGAACACCATATATTTT. Its protein is CASSYNSGQKNTIYF.

V gene TRBV7-2 combines with J gene TRBJ1-2; unclear D gene. The CDR3 consists of 12 residues. Germline CDR1 is SGHTA and CDR2 is FQGNSA. Trimming stripped 6 bases from V and 1 base from J, with 6 bases between. CDR3 nucleotide sequence: TGTGCCAGCAGTACGTATAACTATGGCTACACCTTC. As protein: CASSTYNYGYTF.

This clone was seen only once. The chain carries TRBV14 and TRBJ1-6; the D is unclear. The CDR3 length is 14 residues. CDR1 and CDR2 (germline): SGHDN, FVKESK. Trimming cost V 0 bases and J 7 bases, with 7 bases left between them. The CDR3 spells CASSQEVRNSPLHF. The CDR3 DNA reads as TGTGCCAGCAGCCAAGAGGTTCGGAATTCACCCCTCCACTTT.

The chain carries TRBV7-3 and TRBJ2-3; 11 positions match TRBD2. J gave up 1 base and V 5 bases, and 5 bases lay outside the gene matches. The V gene's germline CDR1 is SGHTA and CDR2 FQGTGA. This CDR3 has 16 residues. The CDR3 sequence is CASSPGTSGGTDTQYF. The CDR3 coding sequence is TGTGCCAGCAGCCCCGGGACTAGCGGCGGCACAGATACGCAGTATTTT.

This chain uses TRBV5-4 with TRBJ2-3, with D perhaps TRBD1 (6 bases). Trimming shortened V by 3 bases and J by 3 bases, and 11 bases separated the two germline ends. There are 14 residues in the CDR3. Germline loops: CDR1 SGHNT, CDR2 YYREEE (reference sequence). CDR3 sequence reads: CASSSRTDTDTQYF. For the CDR3, the DNA is TGTGCCAGCAGCTCAAGGACAGATACAGATACGCAGTATTTT.

The V gene is TRBV7-3, the J gene TRBJ2-2; D ambiguous. The CDR3 contains 13 residues. The V end was cut by 2 bases, the J end by 5 bases, with 6 bases between. The germline CDR1 and CDR2 sequences are SGHTA and FQGTGA. CDR3 loop: CASSLEWTGELFF. The CDR3 DNA reads TGTGCCAGCAGCTTAGAGTGGACCGGGGAGCTGTTTTTT.

V gene TRBV30 combines with J gene TRBJ2-5; 16 positions agree with TRBD2. The junction had 6 bases not matched to a gene; V was cut back by 0 bases and J by 5 bases. The length of the CDR3 is 17 residues. The germline V gene encodes CDR1 GTSNPN and CDR2 SVGIG (reference sequence). CDR3 DNA sequence: TGTGCCTGGAGTGTAGGGACTAGCGGGGGGGCCTGGGAGACCCAGTACTTC. Encoded protein: CAWSVGTSGGAWETQYF.

This clone is a singleton in its sample. V usage is TRBV18 and J usage is TRBJ2-5; D remains unclear. Per the germline V gene, CDR1 is KGHSH and CDR2 is LQKENI. V lost 2 bases and J 4 bases, leaving 8 bases between the germline ends. This CDR3 comprises 13 residues. The CDR3 loop is CASSPVSPETQYF. The CDR3 nucleotides read TGTGCCAGCTCACCAGTATCCCCAGAGACCCAGTACTTC.

The V and J genes are TRBV7-2 and TRBJ1-2; 9 bases map to TRBD1. The V gene end was trimmed by 2 bases and the J gene end by 4 bases; junction bases not matched to a gene: 5. The germline gives CDR1 SGHTA, CDR2 FQGNSA. The CDR3 is 15 amino acids. CDR3 sequence (DNA): TGTGCCAGCAGCTTAAGTACAGGGGGCGCCTATGGCTACACCTTC. Translation: CASSLSTGGAYGYTF.

The V and J genes are TRBV4-3 and TRBJ1-4, with 10 bases that match TRBD1. Germline trimming cut 4 bases from V and 8 bases from J; bases unmatched to any gene: 7. Per the germline V gene, CDR1 is LGHNA and CDR2 is YSLEER. CDR3 length equals 15 residues. This chain's CDR3 is CASSRLGTGEEKLFF. CDR3 DNA: TGCGCCAGCAGCCGGTTAGGGACAGGGGAAGAAAAACTGTTTTTT.

V is TRBV27 and J is TRBJ2-7; D is perhaps TRBD1 (5 bases). This CDR3 is built from 13 residues. Germline V gives CDR1 MNHEY, CDR2 SMNVEV (reference sequence). With 3 bases removed from V and 5 bases from J, the gap between germline ends came to 11 bases. The CDR3 DNA reads TGTGCCAGCAGTTTTACAGGTTCGAACGAGCAGTACTTC. Residues: CASSFTGSNEQYF.

The V gene is TRBV7-6, the J gene TRBJ2-7; TRBD1 matches 9 bases. This CDR3 comprises 15 residues. Germline V gene lookup returns CDR1 SGHVS and CDR2 FNYEAQ. Trimming removed 1 base from V and 5 bases from J; junction bases left unmatched: 6. CDR3 coding DNA: TGTGCCAGCAGCTTAGGACCGGGACAGGGTAACGAGCAGTACTTC. Amino acid sequence: CASSLGPGQGNEQYF.

This chain uses TRBV7-9 with TRBJ1-1; D gene ambiguous. The ends were cut back, 5 bases at V and 8 bases at J, with 12 bases in the middle. This CDR3 comprises 12 residues. Germline assignment: CDR1 SEHNR and CDR2 FQNEAQ (reference sequence). The CDR3 DNA sequence: TGTGCCAGCAGCCGGGTCTTGGGGGAAGCTTTCTTT. As protein: CASSRVLGEAFF.

The rearrangement joins TRBV19 to TRBJ1-5; 11 nucleotides line up with TRBD1. The CDR3 totals 15 residues. V gave up 5 bases and J gave up 6 bases; unmatched junction bases: 6. Germline CDR1 and CDR2: LNHDA and SQIVND (reference sequence). The CDR3 DNA sequence: TGTGCCAGTAGTCCAGGACAGGGGGCAAGTCAGCCCCAGCATTTT. This gives the protein CASSPGQGASQPQHF. The full variable domain, its missing parts supplied by reference TRBV19 and TRBJ1-5, is DGGITQSPKYLFRKEGQNVTLSCEQNLNHDAMYWYRQDPGQGLRLIYYSQIVNDFQKGDIAEGYSVSREKKESFPLTVTSAQKNPTAFYLCASSPGQGASQPQHFGDGTRLSIL.